This T cell receptor beta chain was sequenced for a study of blood T cells in healthy people across ages. Whole-study context: The capture of about one barcoded beta molecule per two T cells was achieved by template switching.

This CDR3 contains 13 residues. Germline CDR1 reads SQVTM; CDR2 reads ANQGSEA. Per-sample yields of isolated PBMCs were at least 7 million. For this clonotype: One end of the junction fails to match germline, which may point to a read error.

A sample-barcoded 5' primer and a J-beta primer mix were used in a second PCR of roughly 6 to 12 cycles. TCRdb re-derived calls from the 5' RACE reads in MiXCR, one entry per CDR3 protein. The table shows 910,000 or so distinct CDR3 sequences, with just over 50% occurring only once. The origin of this receptor is a woman aged 55-69 years in good health. The V call is TRBV29-1, the J call TRBJ2-7; perhaps D is TRBD1 or TRBD2 (5 bases each). The specimen sequenced was blood. CDR3 loop: CGVYGTLPYEQYF. Written as DNA, the CDR3 is TGCGGCGTCTACGGGACCCTCCCCTACGAGCAGTACTTC.